This is a list of T cell receptor beta chains from one sample in a study of blood T cells in healthy people across ages. TCRdb itself ran the 5' RACE reads through MiXCR, one entry per CDR3 protein. This sample has hundreds of thousands of distinct CDR3 sequences, with around 38% found just once. The sequenced sample consisted of blood. These receptors were taken from a man older than 75 in good health. CDR3s include the opening cysteine and the closing phenylalanine or tryptophan. D genes are given only for firm matches. Clone size is given for some rows only: seen once, a few or many times, or a class if the clone is expanded.

V gene	clone size	D gene	J gene	CDR3 DNA	CDR3 protein
TRBV2	-	-	TRBJ2-1	TGTGCCAGCAGTGAACGACCGAATGAGCAGTTCTTC	CASSERPNEQFF
TRBV5-1	few	TRBD2	TRBJ2-3	TGCGCCAGCAGCTTGGGGGAGGGGACAGATACGCAGTATTTT	CASSLGEGTDTQYF
TRBV29-1	many	TRBD1	TRBJ2-4	TGCAGCGTTTCACAGGGGACCGGGATTAACATTCAGTACTTC	CSVSQGTGINIQYF
TRBV7-6	once	TRBD2	TRBJ2-5	TGTGCCAGCAGCAACCCCGGGACTAGCCGAGGGGGGGAGACCCAGTACTTC	CASSNPGTSRGGETQYF
TRBV20-1	-	-	TRBJ2-5	TGCGGTGCTGGTCACTCAAGAGAGACCCAGTACTTC	CGAGHSRETQYF
TRBV14	-	-	TRBJ2-7	TGTGCCAGCAGCCAATTACTAGCTAGCGAGCAGTACTTC	CASSQLLASEQYF
TRBV5-6	few	-	TRBJ2-3	TGTGCCAGCAGCTTGCCCAGTTACAGCACAGATACGCAGTATTTT	CASSLPSYSTDTQYF
TRBV5-1	-	TRBD2	TRBJ2-2	TGCGCCAGCCTTGCCCAAGCGGGAGGTACCGGGGAGCTGTTTTTT	CASLAQAGGTGELFF
TRBV7-2	-	-	TRBJ2-5	TGTGCCAGCAGCTTAGCGTTTGGATCCGAGACCCAGTACTTC	CASSLAFGSETQYF
TRBV10-3	-	TRBD2	TRBJ2-1	TGTGCCATGGCCGGGACTAGCTCCTACAATGAGCAGTTCTTC	CAMAGTSSYNEQFF
TRBV15	-	-	TRBJ1-1	TGTGCCACCAGCAGAGAGAGGAACACTGAAGCTTTCTTT	CATSRERNTEAFF
TRBV7-6	-	-	TRBJ2-1	TGTGCCAGCAGCATATCCGGGTCAAGACAGGATGAGCAGTTCTTC	CASSISGSRQDEQFF
TRBV5-1	few	TRBD2	TRBJ2-1	TGCGCCAGCAGCTTGTTGGGACTAGCGGGATCATACAATGAGCAGTTCTTC	CASSLLGLAGSYNEQFF
TRBV7-2	few	-	TRBJ2-5	TGTGCCAGCAGCTTAGGAGGGCAAGGGGAAGAGACCCAGTACTTC	CASSLGGQGEETQYF
TRBV7-3	-	-	TRBJ2-2	TGTGCCAGCAGCTTAGGGCCCGGGGTAGCCCTCGGCGGGGAGCTGTTTTTT	CASSLGPGVALGGELFF
TRBV6-2/TRBV6-3	many	TRBD2	TRBJ2-5	TGTGCCAGCAGTTACTCGGGACTAAGAGAGACCCAGTACTTC	CASSYSGLRETQYF
TRBV30	-	-	TRBJ2-1	TGTGCCTGGATTTACAGCGGACTACTCGATGAGCAGTTCTTC	CAWIYSGLLDEQFF
TRBV5-1	-	TRBD2	TRBJ2-4	TGCGCCAGCAGCTCGGGATCTGGCGGGAGGGTAAGCATTCAGTACTTC	CASSSGSGGRVSIQYF
TRBV24-1	few	-	TRBJ1-2	TGTGCCACCAGCCAACAGGGATCGGCCTATGGCTACACCTTC	CATSQQGSAYGYTF
TRBV15	-	-	TRBJ2-1	TGTGCCACCAGCAGATCCAGACGAAGCTCCTACAATGAGCAGTTCTTC	CATSRSRRSSYNEQFF
TRBV5-1	-	-	TRBJ2-3	TGCGCCAGCAGCTTGGAAACGGGCGTCTTCACAGATACGCAGTATTTT	CASSLETGVFTDTQYF
TRBV5-1	-	TRBD1	TRBJ2-6	TGCGCCAGCAGCTTGGCCGGGACAGGGACCTCTGGGGCCAACGTCCTGACTTTC	CASSLAGTGTSGANVLTF
TRBV6-2/TRBV6-3	-	TRBD1	TRBJ1-2	TGTGCCAGCAGTTACTCTACCAGACAGGGAAACTATGGCTACACCTTC	CASSYSTRQGNYGYTF
TRBV21-1	few	-	TRBJ2-1	TGTGCCAGCAGCACCCCTCGGGACAACAGCTACAATGAGCAGTTCTTC	CASSTPRDNSYNEQFF
TRBV9	few	-	TRBJ2-5	TGTGCCAGCAACCCAGTTGGGGACCCCGAGGGGACCCAGTACTTC	CASNPVGDPEGTQYF
TRBV2	-	TRBD2	TRBJ2-2	TGTGCCAGCAGTTGGGGACTAGCGGGGGGGCCGGACACCGGGGAGCTGTTTTTT	CASSWGLAGGPDTGELFF
TRBV27	few	-	TRBJ2-5	TGTGCCAGCAGTTTTACTGAGTCGGAGACCCAGTACTTC	CASSFTESETQYF
TRBV4-2	few	TRBD2	TRBJ2-7	TGTGCCAGCAGCCAAGATAAACTAGCGGGTGCCGAGCAGTACTTC	CASSQDKLAGAEQYF
TRBV4-2	few	-	TRBJ1-4	TGTGCCGGCAGCCCCCAAGCGGAGGAGAATGAAAAACTGTTTTTT	CAGSPQAEENEKLFF
TRBV7-2	-	-	TRBJ2-1	TGTGCCAGCAGCCCCAGGGGTAGCGGTTCCTACAATGAGCAGTTCTTC	CASSPRGSGSYNEQFF
TRBV20-1	once	-	TRBJ2-3	TGCAGTGCTAGAGTTTTTAGCGGCTTAAGCACAGATACGCAGTATTTT	CSARVFSGLSTDTQYF
TRBV7-9	-	-	TRBJ2-3	TGTGCCGGCAGCTTAGCGGTGGGAGCTAGCACAGATACGCAGTATTTT	CAGSLAVGASTDTQYF
TRBV12-5	-	TRBD1	TRBJ2-1	TGTGCTAGTGGTTTGGCAGCAGGGGGATCTCCCATACCTGAGCAGTTCTTC	CASGLAAGGSPIPEQFF
TRBV7-2	-	-	TRBJ2-7	TGTGCCAGCAGCTTAGGCAGGCTATGGTACTTC	CASSLGRLWYF
TRBV28	few	-	TRBJ2-5	TGTGCCAGCAGTTCCTCTGGACTGACTTTAGAGACCCAGTACTTC	CASSSSGLTLETQYF
TRBV6-4	few	-	TRBJ2-3	TGTGCCAGCAGTGCGGAAGGGCTAGTGGCAGATACGCAGTATTTT	CASSAEGLVADTQYF
TRBV7-2	-	TRBD1	TRBJ2-7	TGTGCCAGCACCTTATCCGGGACAGCAACCTACGAGCAGTACTTC	CASTLSGTATYEQYF
TRBV12-5	-	TRBD2	TRBJ2-2	TGTGCCAGTGGTCTCGCCCACGGCGGGGGAAGCGGGGAGCTGTTTTTT	CASGLAHGGGSGELFF
TRBV18	few	-	TRBJ1-5	TGTGCCAGCTCCCTCGGGGGACGGAGCAATCAGCCCCAGCATTTT	CASSLGGRSNQPQHF
TRBV5-1	many	-	TRBJ2-7	TGCGCCAGCAGCTTGTCAACAGGGACGGAGCAGTACTTC	CASSLSTGTEQYF
TRBV20-1	-	-	TRBJ1-2	TGCAGTGCAAGGGGGGTCTATGGCTACACCTTC	CSARGVYGYTF
TRBV29-1	few	TRBD1	TRBJ2-7	TGCAGCGTTGAGAGGACAGGGGGATACGAGCAGTACTTC	CSVERTGGYEQYF
TRBV4-3	few	-	TRBJ2-2	TGCGCCAGCAGCCAAGTTTCGGTTACCGGGGAGCTGTTTTTT	CASSQVSVTGELFF
TRBV20-1	few	-	TRBJ2-1	TGCAGTGCTAGAGATCCCGGGGGTAGTGGGTCCTACAATGAGCAGTTCTTC	CSARDPGGSGSYNEQFF
TRBV24-1	few	-	TRBJ1-2	TGTGCCACCAGTGATCCAAATAACTATGGCTACACCTTC	CATSDPNNYGYTF
TRBV4-3	-	-	TRBJ2-1	TGCGCCAGCAGCCAAGTACGAGCGGGCCCCTCCTACAATGAGCAGTTCTTC	CASSQVRAGPSYNEQFF
TRBV29-1	-	-	TRBJ2-7	TGCAGCACCAGGTGGGGGGACGAGCAGTACTTC	CSTRWGDEQYF
TRBV28	once	TRBD2	TRBJ2-1	TGTGCCAGCAGTGGGACTAGCGAGTTCAATGAGCAGTTCTTC	CASSGTSEFNEQFF
TRBV5-1	-	TRBD2	TRBJ2-3	TGCGCCAGCAGCTTGTTCTTCGATCGGACTAGCGGGGGGTCACCGTTCACAGATACGCAGTATTTT	CASSLFFDRTSGGSPFTDTQYF
TRBV7-2	-	-	TRBJ2-1	TGTGCCAGCAGCCCCTCCTTAGGTCCCTCCTACAATGAGCAGTTCTTC	CASSPSLGPSYNEQFF
TRBV20-1	-	-	TRBJ1-4	TGCAGTATTGGACGGCTTAATGAAAAACTGTTTTTT	CSIGRLNEKLFF
TRBV28	-	TRBD2	TRBJ2-3	TGTGCCAGCGGGTATTCTAGCGGGAGCTTTGATACGCAGTATTTT	CASGYSSGSFDTQYF
TRBV2	-	-	TRBJ2-1	TGTGCCAGCAGTGCCCGGGACGTTGGCCGAGAGACCCAGTTCTTC	CASSARDVGRETQFF
TRBV2	-	-	TRBJ2-1	TGTGCCAGCAGTGAAGCGAAGACCCAGTTCTTC	CASSEAKTQFF
TRBV28	many	-	TRBJ2-6	TGTGCCAGCCGGGCTGGCCCTGGGGCCAACGTCCTGACTTTC	CASRAGPGANVLTF
TRBV3-1	-	-	TRBJ2-4	TGTGCCAGCAGCCATACAGGAGGACTAGCCAAAAACATTCAGTACTTC	CASSHTGGLAKNIQYF
TRBV3-1	few	-	TRBJ2-1	TGTGCCAGCAGCCAAGGCTTGCCCAATGAGCAGTTCTTC	CASSQGLPNEQFF
TRBV27	-	-	TRBJ2-1	TGTGCCAGCAGTTTTAGGACAGCGTCCTACAATGAGCAGTTCTTC	CASSFRTASYNEQFF
TRBV7-6	-	-	TRBJ1-5	TGTGCCAGCAGCTCAGAACAGGGAAGCAATCAGCCCCAGCATTTT	CASSSEQGSNQPQHF